The rows below give T cell receptor beta chains drawn from one sample of a study of blood T cells in healthy people across ages. A single record per CDR3 protein comes from TCRdb applying MiXCR to the 5' RACE reads. The table lists approximately 900,000 distinct CDR3 sequences, around 46% of them singletons. The sample taken for sequencing was blood. The receptors stem from a man younger than 40 in good health. CDR3s include the opening cysteine and the closing phenylalanine or tryptophan. D genes are given only for firm matches. Only some rows state a clone size, as once, few, many or a class for expanded clones.

CDR3aa,CDR3nt,abundance,v_gene,j_gene,d_gene,len
CASSPEGIYEKLFF,TGTGCCAGCAGCCCCGAGGGAATCTATGAAAAACTGTTTTTT,many,TRBV27,TRBJ1-4,.,14
CASRRTSGIPSTDTQYF,TGTGCCAGCAGACGGACTAGCGGGATACCTAGCACAGATACGCAGTATTTT,.,TRBV6-1,TRBJ2-3,TRBD2,17
CASGTTLGGQNEKLFF,TGTGCCAGCGGAACGACGTTGGGGGGTCAGAATGAAAAACTGTTTTTT,few,TRBV12-3/TRBV12-4,TRBJ1-4,.,16
CASSGANGNQPQHF,TGTGCCAGCAGCGGGGCAAATGGTAATCAGCCCCAGCATTTT,.,TRBV3-1,TRBJ1-5,.,14
CRPPDVDYGYTF,TGCAGACCTCCTGACGTGGACTATGGCTACACCTTC,.,TRBV20-1,TRBJ1-2,.,12
CASSPSDSGSNEQFF,TGTGCCAGCTCACCATCGGACTCGGGGTCCAATGAGCAGTTCTTC,many,TRBV18,TRBJ2-1,.,15
CSARDGGVPYGYTF,TGCAGTGCTAGAGATGGAGGAGTACCCTATGGCTACACCTTC,.,TRBV20-1,TRBJ1-2,.,14
CASSLLQGAGTEAFF,TGTGCCAGCAGTTTACTACAGGGGGCAGGAACTGAAGCTTTCTTT,.,TRBV27,TRBJ1-1,TRBD1,15
CASSFEGAPAYEQYF,TGTGCCAGCAGTTTCGAGGGGGCCCCTGCCTACGAGCAGTACTTC,.,TRBV12-3/TRBV12-4,TRBJ2-7,TRBD1,15
CAGSLAWESSQPQHF,TGTGCCGGCAGCTTAGCCTGGGAATCGAGTCAGCCCCAGCATTTT,few,TRBV7-9,TRBJ1-5,.,15
CSAATGITLYEQYF,TGCAGTGCCGCGACAGGGATCACCCTCTACGAGCAGTACTTC,.,TRBV20-1,TRBJ2-7,TRBD1,14
CASSDGAYSNQPQHF,TGTGCCAGCAGTGATGGGGCATATAGCAATCAGCCCCAGCATTTT,.,TRBV2,TRBJ1-5,.,15
CASRRDRALEPQHF,TGTGCCAGCAGGCGGGACAGGGCTTTGGAGCCCCAGCATTTT,.,TRBV12-3/TRBV12-4,TRBJ1-5,TRBD1,14
CASKTSGVDNEQFF,TGTGCCAGCAAGACTAGCGGGGTCGACAATGAGCAGTTCTTC,.,TRBV7-3,TRBJ2-1,TRBD2,14
CASSGTGVLSGYTF,TGTGCCAGCAGCGGGACAGGGGTTTTGAGCGGCTACACCTTC,.,TRBV12-3/TRBV12-4,TRBJ1-2,TRBD1,14
CASSEGGTGLMNTEAFF,TGTGCCAGCAGTGAAGGGGGGACAGGGCTAATGAACACTGAAGCTTTCTTT,.,TRBV2,TRBJ1-1,TRBD1,17
CRAISGGYTF,TGCAGGGCTATCTCTGGTGGCTACACCTTC,.,TRBV20-1,TRBJ1-2,.,10
CASTRGQGMHRGSNYGYTF,TGTGCCAGCACCCGTGGACAGGGAATGCATCGTGGATCTAACTATGGCTACACCTTC,once,TRBV3-1,TRBJ1-2,TRBD1,19
CASSVGGSGETQYF,TGTGCCAGCAGCGTAGGGGGCTCGGGAGAGACCCAGTACTTC,.,TRBV9,TRBJ2-5,.,14
CAISEGPEPCGYTF,TGTGCCATCAGTGAGGGACCGGAGCCCTGTGGCTACACCTTC,.,TRBV10-3,TRBJ1-2,.,14